This TCR beta chain was sequenced during a study of technical replicates of blood from a handful of donors. Some clones are missing from TCRdb's copy, which holds only in-frame ones; the method was immunoSEQ multiplex PCR. The profile covers 65,000 to 85,000 clones, with around 96% appearing a single time and roughly 0.33% taken by the ten largest. This CDR3 has 14 residues. CDR1 and CDR2 (germline): MDHEN, SYDVKM. The junction had 8 bases not matched to a gene; V was cut back by 6 bases and J by 7 bases. Specimen: T cells isolated from PBMCs. The source is a human donor in good health. The V gene is TRBV28, the J gene TRBJ2-1, with TRBD2 matching 8 bases. Here the CDR3 DNA reads TGTGCCAGCAGCCTACCGGGAGGGGTGAATGAGCAGTTCTTC. Its translation is CASSLPGGVNEQFF. The full variable domain, with the rest looked up from reference TRBV28 and TRBJ2-1, is DVKVTQSSRYLVKRTGEKVFLECVQDMDHENMFWYRQDPGLGLRLIYFSYDVKMKEKGDIPEGYSVSREKKERFSLILESASTNQTSMYLCASSLPGGVNEQFFGPGTRLTVL.